A selection of T cell receptor beta chains follows, all from one sample in a study of blood T cell repertoires in COVID-19. Some clones are missing from TCRdb's copy, which holds only in-frame ones; the method was immunoSEQ multiplex PCR. The top ten hold approximately 12% of the sample, which has 190,000 or so clones, roughly four fifths seen once. Sequencing was carried out using PBMCs or T cells enriched from blood (not recorded which). The receptors come from a man aged 40-49 years who had recovered from COVID-19. Both conserved end residues are part of each CDR3. D genes are given only for firm matches. Expanded clones are given a class, and other clones once, few, many or no size at all.

CDR3aa: CASSFPRDTQYF; CDR3nt: TGTGCCAGCAGTTTTCCGCGGGATACGCAGTATTTT; abundance: NA; d_gene: NA; j_gene: TRBJ2-3; v_gene: TRBV12-3/TRBV12-4
CDR3aa: CASSQDQSDTQYF; CDR3nt: TGCGCCAGCAGCCAAGATCAGTCAGATACGCAGTATTTT; abundance: few; d_gene: NA; j_gene: TRBJ2-3; v_gene: TRBV4-3
CDR3aa: CASSSPKVWGATGELFF; CDR3nt: TGCGCCAGCAGCTCGCCGAAGGTCTGGGGCGCAACCGGGGAGCTGTTTTTT; abundance: few; d_gene: NA; j_gene: TRBJ2-2; v_gene: TRBV5-1
CDR3aa: CASSVGGASTYEQYF; CDR3nt: TGTGCCAGCAGCGTGGGAGGGGCTAGCACCTACGAGCAGTACTTC; abundance: NA; d_gene: TRBD2; j_gene: TRBJ2-7; v_gene: TRBV9
CDR3aa: CASSMSQGWYQPQHF; CDR3nt: TGTGCCAGTAGTATGTCCCAGGGTTGGTATCAGCCCCAGCATTTT; abundance: NA; d_gene: NA; j_gene: TRBJ1-5; v_gene: TRBV19
CDR3aa: CASSSNRDRAQETQYF; CDR3nt: TGTGCCAGCAGCTCCAACCGGGACAGGGCACAAGAGACCCAGTACTTC; abundance: NA; d_gene: TRBD1; j_gene: TRBJ2-5; v_gene: TRBV7-9
CDR3aa: CASSVAARAGPYNEQFF; CDR3nt: TGTGCCAGCAGCGTAGCGGCAAGGGCGGGGCCATACAATGAGCAGTTCTTC; abundance: NA; d_gene: NA; j_gene: TRBJ2-1; v_gene: TRBV9
CDR3aa: CASRSRGQEWEQFF; CDR3nt: TGTGCCAGCAGGAGCAGGGGGCAGGAATGGGAGCAGTTCTTC; abundance: NA; d_gene: TRBD1; j_gene: TRBJ2-1; v_gene: TRBV2
CDR3aa: CASSLAVGVANEKLFF; CDR3nt: TGTGCCAGCAGCTTAGCGGTAGGGGTAGCTAATGAAAAACTGTTTTTT; abundance: once; d_gene: NA; j_gene: TRBJ1-4; v_gene: TRBV7-9
CDR3aa: CASSTPEDRAETQYF; CDR3nt: TGTGCCAGTAGTACACCTGAGGACAGGGCAGAGACCCAGTACTTC; abundance: once; d_gene: TRBD1; j_gene: TRBJ2-5; v_gene: TRBV19
CDR3aa: CASSYYSGMGTNEQFF; CDR3nt: TGTGCCAGCAGTTACTATAGCGGGATGGGCACCAATGAGCAGTTCTTC; abundance: few; d_gene: TRBD2; j_gene: TRBJ2-1; v_gene: TRBV6-5
CDR3aa: CAWSGGTSGDPGSETQYF; CDR3nt: TGTGCCTGGAGTGGGGGGACTAGCGGGGATCCAGGCTCGGAGACCCAGTACTTC; abundance: NA; d_gene: TRBD2; j_gene: TRBJ2-5; v_gene: TRBV30
CDR3aa: CASSFLTGVEQFF; CDR3nt: TGTGCCAGCAGCTTTCTTACGGGAGTTGAGCAGTTCTTC; abundance: NA; d_gene: NA; j_gene: TRBJ2-1; v_gene: TRBV11-3
CDR3aa: CASSVVGTSFAEQFF; CDR3nt: TGTGCCAGCAGCGTAGTAGGGACTAGCTTTGCTGAGCAGTTCTTC; abundance: NA; d_gene: TRBD2; j_gene: TRBJ2-1; v_gene: TRBV9
CDR3aa: CASSQGGGTKNIQYF; CDR3nt: TGTGCCAGCAGCCAGGGAGGCGGGACCAAAAACATTCAGTACTTC; abundance: NA; d_gene: NA; j_gene: TRBJ2-4; v_gene: TRBV14
CDR3aa: CASSQGWSQPQHF; CDR3nt: TGTGCCAGCTCACAGGGATGGAGTCAGCCCCAGCATTTT; abundance: NA; d_gene: NA; j_gene: TRBJ1-5; v_gene: TRBV12-3/TRBV12-4
CDR3aa: CTSSQGAGEVAGELFF; CDR3nt: TGCACCAGCAGCCAAGGGGCGGGAGAGGTAGCCGGGGAGCTGTTTTTT; abundance: NA; d_gene: NA; j_gene: TRBJ2-2; v_gene: TRBV1
CDR3aa: CASRGQVNTEAFF; CDR3nt: TGTGCCAGCAGGGGACAGGTTAACACTGAAGCTTTCTTT; abundance: NA; d_gene: TRBD1; j_gene: TRBJ1-1; v_gene: TRBV2
CDR3aa: CASTLAGGSYEQYF; CDR3nt: TGTGCCAGCACCTTAGCGGGAGGTTCCTACGAGCAGTACTTC; abundance: NA; d_gene: TRBD2; j_gene: TRBJ2-7; v_gene: TRBV7-2
CDR3aa: CASSPLAGGPTDTQYF; CDR3nt: TGTGCCAGCTCACCTCTGGCGGGAGGGCCCACAGATACGCAGTATTTT; abundance: once; d_gene: TRBD2; j_gene: TRBJ2-3; v_gene: TRBV18
CDR3aa: CASSPPVAGRGNIQYF; CDR3nt: TGTGCCAGCTCACCACCGGTGGCAGGGAGGGGAAACATTCAGTACTTC; abundance: NA; d_gene: TRBD2; j_gene: TRBJ2-4; v_gene: TRBV18
CDR3aa: CATSRAAGGYNEQFF; CDR3nt: TGTGCCACCAGCAGAGCAGCGGGGGGCTACAATGAGCAGTTCTTC; abundance: NA; d_gene: TRBD2; j_gene: TRBJ2-1; v_gene: TRBV15
CDR3aa: CASSRDGGVDFGYTF; CDR3nt: TGTGCCAGCAGCCGGGACGGAGGGGTGGACTTCGGCTACACCTTC; abundance: NA; d_gene: NA; j_gene: TRBJ1-2; v_gene: TRBV5-4
CDR3aa: CASSFTTGGLSYNEQFF; CDR3nt: TGTGCCAGCAGCTTCACTACGGGAGGCCTATCCTACAATGAGCAGTTCTTC; abundance: NA; d_gene: TRBD2; j_gene: TRBJ2-1; v_gene: TRBV5-6
CDR3aa: CAISDQGASTDTQYF; CDR3nt: TGTGCCATCAGTGATCAGGGGGCTAGCACAGATACGCAGTATTTT; abundance: once; d_gene: TRBD1; j_gene: TRBJ2-3; v_gene: TRBV10-3
CDR3aa: CASADRGGNQPQHF; CDR3nt: TGTGCCAGTGCAGACAGGGGGGGCAATCAGCCCCAGCATTTT; abundance: few; d_gene: TRBD1; j_gene: TRBJ1-5; v_gene: TRBV27
CDR3aa: CASSLQGNEQFF; CDR3nt: TGTGCCAGCAGCTTACAGGGGAATGAGCAGTTCTTC; abundance: NA; d_gene: NA; j_gene: TRBJ2-1; v_gene: TRBV7-9
CDR3aa: CASSPTDRSPWYEQYF; CDR3nt: TGTGCCAGCAGTCCAACCGACAGATCCCCCTGGTACGAGCAGTACTTC; abundance: NA; d_gene: NA; j_gene: TRBJ2-7; v_gene: TRBV27
CDR3aa: CASGPMRTDTSTDTQYF; CDR3nt: TGTGCTAGTGGTCCAATGCGGACAGACACTAGCACAGATACGCAGTATTTT; abundance: few; d_gene: NA; j_gene: TRBJ2-3; v_gene: TRBV12-5
CDR3aa: CASSLEGEGSTEAFF; CDR3nt: TGCGCCAGCAGCTTGGAGGGGGAGGGGAGCACTGAAGCTTTCTTT; abundance: NA; d_gene: NA; j_gene: TRBJ1-1; v_gene: TRBV5-1
CDR3aa: CASSVVGHQYNEQFF; CDR3nt: TGTGCCAGCAGCGTAGTCGGTCACCAATACAATGAGCAGTTCTTC; abundance: NA; d_gene: NA; j_gene: TRBJ2-1; v_gene: TRBV9
CDR3aa: CASSAERQETQYF; CDR3nt: TGTGCCAGCAGTGCGGAGAGACAAGAGACCCAGTACTTC; abundance: many; d_gene: NA; j_gene: TRBJ2-5; v_gene: TRBV2